This T cell receptor beta chain was sequenced during a study of cytomegalovirus exposure and HLA in healthy donors. With regard to this clone: The antigen remains undetermined.

PCR used 60 Vbeta primers and 13 Jbeta primers. Assay: immunoSEQ multiplex PCR; the TCRdb copy retains only in-frame clones and omits some. The data show 150,000 to 200,000 clones, around 74% seen once. The CDR3 contains 17 residues. Germline V gene lookup returns CDR1 SGHKS and CDR2 YYEKEE (reference sequence). The V end lost 3 bases, the J end lost 7 bases, and 23 bases lay between the germline ends. Findings and caveats of the study: Cytomegalovirus-associated TCR beta chains were listed, numbering 164. A later analysis found common viral pathogens apparently linked to several of the most significant clusters. A likely sequencing artifact accounted for one observed cluster of highly shared sequence variants. Earlier analysis looked at TCR beta V segments, and most were productive about 90% or about 30% of the time.

The receptor's source is a female donor in good health and CMV-seronegative. The sample comprised PBMCs. This chain joins TRBV5-5 and TRBJ1-5, with a possible D match to TRBD1 (6 bases). CDR3 protein: CASSSSQDDRTLQPQHF. The CDR3 region has the DNA TGTGCCAGCAGCTCCAGCCAAGACGACAGGACTCTGCAGCCCCAGCATTTT.